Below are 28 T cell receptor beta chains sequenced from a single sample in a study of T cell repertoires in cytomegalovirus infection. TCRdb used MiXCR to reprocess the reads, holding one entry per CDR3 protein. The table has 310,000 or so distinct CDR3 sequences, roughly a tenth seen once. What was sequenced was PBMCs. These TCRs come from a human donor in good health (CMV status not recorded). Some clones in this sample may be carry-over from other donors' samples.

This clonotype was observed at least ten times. CDR3 sequence reads: CASRNRQSFTEAFF. The CDR3 nucleotides are TGTGCCAGCAGAAATAGGCAGTCCTTCACTGAAGCTTTCTTT. V gene TRBV6-1 combines with J gene TRBJ1-1; D gene unclear. CDR1 and CDR2 from the germline V gene are MNHNS and SASEGT. With 6 bases removed from V and 4 bases from J, the gap between germline ends came to 15 bases. This CDR3 is 14 amino acids long.

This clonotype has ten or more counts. In DNA form, the CDR3 reads TGTGCCAGCAGTTCGCGGGGGACTAATAATGAGCAGTTCTTC. It codes for CASSSRGTNNEQFF. The rearrangement uses TRBV12-3 or TRBV12-4 and TRBJ2-1; 7 nucleotides align to TRBD2. The CDR3 is made up of 14 amino acids. The ends lost 4 bases at V and 7 bases at J; junction bases unmatched: 7.

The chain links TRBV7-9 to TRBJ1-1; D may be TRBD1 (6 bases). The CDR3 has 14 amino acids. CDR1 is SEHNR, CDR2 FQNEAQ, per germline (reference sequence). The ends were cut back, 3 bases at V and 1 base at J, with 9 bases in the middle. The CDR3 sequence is CASSFGQSNTEAFF. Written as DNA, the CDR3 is TGTGCCAGCAGCTTTGGACAGTCGAACACTGAAGCTTTCTTT.

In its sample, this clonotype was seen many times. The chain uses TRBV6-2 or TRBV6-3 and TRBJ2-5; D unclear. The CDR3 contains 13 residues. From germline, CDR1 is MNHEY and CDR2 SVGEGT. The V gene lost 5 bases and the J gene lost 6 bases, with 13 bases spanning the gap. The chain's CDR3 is CASSGARTKTQYF. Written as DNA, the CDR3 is TGTGCCAGCAGTGGAGCTCGTACGAAGACCCAGTACTTC.

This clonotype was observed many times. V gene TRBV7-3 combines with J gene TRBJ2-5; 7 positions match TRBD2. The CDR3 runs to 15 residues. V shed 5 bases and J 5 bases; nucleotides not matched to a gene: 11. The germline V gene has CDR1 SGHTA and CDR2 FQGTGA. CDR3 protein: CASSPQAGKRETQYF. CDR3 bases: TGTGCCAGCAGCCCACAAGCGGGGAAAAGGGAGACCCAGTACTTC.

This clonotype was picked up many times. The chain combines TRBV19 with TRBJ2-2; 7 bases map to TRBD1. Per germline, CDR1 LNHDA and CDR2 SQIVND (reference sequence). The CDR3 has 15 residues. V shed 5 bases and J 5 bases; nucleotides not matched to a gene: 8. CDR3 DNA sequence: TGTGCCAGTAGTCCAAGGGACAGTGAAACCGGGGAGCTGTTTTTT. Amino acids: CASSPRDSETGELFF.

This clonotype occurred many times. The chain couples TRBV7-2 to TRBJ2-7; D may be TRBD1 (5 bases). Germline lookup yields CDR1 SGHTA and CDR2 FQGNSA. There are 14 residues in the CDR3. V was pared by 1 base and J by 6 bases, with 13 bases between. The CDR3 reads CASSLVQGTSEQYF. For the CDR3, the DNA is TGTGCCAGCAGCTTAGTGCAGGGAACGAGCGAGCAGTACTTC.

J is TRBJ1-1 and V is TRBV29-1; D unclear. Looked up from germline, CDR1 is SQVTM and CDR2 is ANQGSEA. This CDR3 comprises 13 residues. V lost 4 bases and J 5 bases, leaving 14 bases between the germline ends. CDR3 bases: TGCAGCGTTGTGCGGGCGCCCCGGACTGAAGCTTTCTTT. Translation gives CSVVRAPRTEAFF.

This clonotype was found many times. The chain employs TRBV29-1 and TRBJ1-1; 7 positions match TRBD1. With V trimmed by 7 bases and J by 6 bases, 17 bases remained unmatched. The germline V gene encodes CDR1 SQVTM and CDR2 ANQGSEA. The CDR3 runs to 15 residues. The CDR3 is CSARQGGGPRAEAFF. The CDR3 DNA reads TGCAGCGCTCGACAGGGAGGGGGTCCGAGGGCTGAAGCTTTCTTT.

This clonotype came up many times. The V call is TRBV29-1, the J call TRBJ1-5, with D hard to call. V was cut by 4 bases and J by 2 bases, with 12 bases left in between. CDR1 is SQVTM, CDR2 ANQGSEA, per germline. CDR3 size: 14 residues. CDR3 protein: CSVGSGHGNQPQHF. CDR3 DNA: TGCAGCGTTGGATCAGGCCACGGCAATCAGCCCCAGCATTTT.

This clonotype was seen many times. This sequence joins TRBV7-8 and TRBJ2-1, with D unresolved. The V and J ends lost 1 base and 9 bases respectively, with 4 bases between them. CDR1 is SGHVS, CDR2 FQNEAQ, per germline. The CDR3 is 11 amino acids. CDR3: CASSLDSEQFF. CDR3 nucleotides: TGTGCCAGCAGCTTAGACAGTGAGCAGTTCTTC.

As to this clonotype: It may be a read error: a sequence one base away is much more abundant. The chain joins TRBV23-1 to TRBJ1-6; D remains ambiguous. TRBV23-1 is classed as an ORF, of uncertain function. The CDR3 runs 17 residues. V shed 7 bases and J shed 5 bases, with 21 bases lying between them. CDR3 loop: CASTINPRLRHNSPLHF. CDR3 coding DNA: TGCGCCAGCACCATTAATCCTAGGTTGAGGCATAATTCACCCCTCCACTTT.

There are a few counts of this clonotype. The CDR3 loop is CSARVRRPGQGWVRSNQPQHF. In DNA, the CDR3 is TGCAGTGCTAGAGTAAGGCGCCCGGGACAGGGATGGGTAAGGAGCAATCAGCCCCAGCATTTT. The J gene is TRBJ1-5, the V gene TRBV20-1; 9 bases align to TRBD1. Trimming took 1 base from V and 1 from J; bases not matched to a gene: 20. The CDR3 consists of 21 residues. Germline CDR1 DFQATT, CDR2 SNEGSKA (reference sequence).

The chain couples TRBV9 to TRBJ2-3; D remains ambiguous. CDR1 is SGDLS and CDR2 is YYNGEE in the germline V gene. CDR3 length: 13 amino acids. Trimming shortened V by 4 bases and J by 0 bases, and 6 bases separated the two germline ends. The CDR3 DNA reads TGTGCCAGCAGCCAGCAGAGCACAGATACGCAGTATTTT. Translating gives CASSQQSTDTQYF.

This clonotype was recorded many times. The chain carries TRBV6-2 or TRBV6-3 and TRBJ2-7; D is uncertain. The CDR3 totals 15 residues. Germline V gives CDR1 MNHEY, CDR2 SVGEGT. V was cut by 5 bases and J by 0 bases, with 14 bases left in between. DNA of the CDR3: TGTGCCAGCAGTCCTGACCGTTCCCCCTCCTACGAGCAGTACGTC. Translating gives CASSPDRSPSYEQYV.

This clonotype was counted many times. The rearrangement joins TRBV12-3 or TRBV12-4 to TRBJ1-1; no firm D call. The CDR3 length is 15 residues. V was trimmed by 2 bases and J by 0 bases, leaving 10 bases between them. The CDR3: CASSLSPNMNTEAFF. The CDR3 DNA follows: TGTGCCAGCAGTTTATCTCCCAATATGAACACTGAAGCTTTCTTT.

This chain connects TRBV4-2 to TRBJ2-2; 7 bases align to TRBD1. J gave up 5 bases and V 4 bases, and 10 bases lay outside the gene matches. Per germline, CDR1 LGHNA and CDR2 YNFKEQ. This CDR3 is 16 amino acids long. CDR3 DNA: TGTGCCAGCAGCCGACCACCGGGACAGAAAACCGGGGAGCTGTTTTTT. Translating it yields CASSRPPGQKTGELFF.

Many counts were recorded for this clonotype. The CDR3 DNA reads as TGTGCCAGCAGGGATCTGGATGTGGGCACTGAAGCTTTCTTT. Amino acids: CASRDLDVGTEAFF. The V gene is TRBV6-6, the J gene TRBJ1-1; D is unresolved. Germline V gene data show CDR1 as MNHNY and CDR2 as SVGAGI (reference sequence). This CDR3 is 14 amino acids long. Trimming shortened V by 6 bases and J by 4 bases, and 15 bases separated the two germline ends.

CDR3 region: CASSEEGRILGELFF. CDR3 nucleotides: TGTGCCAGCAGTGAGGAGGGCAGAATCCTGGGGGAGCTGTTTTTT. V usage is TRBV2 and J usage is TRBJ2-2; D is possibly TRBD2 (6 bases). The germline V gene encodes CDR1 SNHLY and CDR2 FYNNEI. The CDR3 is 15 amino acids. Between the trimmed V and J ends, which lost 3 bases and 8 bases, there was a span of 16 bases.

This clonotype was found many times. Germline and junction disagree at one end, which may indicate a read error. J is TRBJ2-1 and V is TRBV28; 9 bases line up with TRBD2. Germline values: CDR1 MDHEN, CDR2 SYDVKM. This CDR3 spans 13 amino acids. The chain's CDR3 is CASSLSWRGGQIF. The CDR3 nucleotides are TGTGCCAGCAGTTTATCATGGCGGGGGGGCCAGATCTTC.

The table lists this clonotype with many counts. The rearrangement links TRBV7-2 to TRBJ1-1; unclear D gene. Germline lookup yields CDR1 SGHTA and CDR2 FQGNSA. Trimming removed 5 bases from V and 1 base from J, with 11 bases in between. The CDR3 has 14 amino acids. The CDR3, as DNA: TGTGCCAGCAGCCCCGGTCCGGGGAACACTGAAGCTTTCTTT. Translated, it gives CASSPGPGNTEAFF.

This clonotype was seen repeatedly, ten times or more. CDR3 bases: TGTGCCAGCAGCTTAGACAAGGCCGCGAACACTGAAGCTTTCTTT. Encoded protein: CASSLDKAANTEAFF. The chain uses TRBV7-2 and TRBJ1-1; D gene ambiguous. Germline V gene data show CDR1 as SGHTA and CDR2 as FQGNSA. The CDR3 has 15 amino acids. The germline V and J ends were trimmed by 1 base and 1 base, with 10 bases remaining between them.

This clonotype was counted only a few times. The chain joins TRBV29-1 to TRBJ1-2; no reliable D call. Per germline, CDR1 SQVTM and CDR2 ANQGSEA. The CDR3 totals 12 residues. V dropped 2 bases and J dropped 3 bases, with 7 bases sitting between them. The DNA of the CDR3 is TGCAGCGTTGAAAGGCGGGACTATGGCTACACCTTC. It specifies CSVERRDYGYTF.

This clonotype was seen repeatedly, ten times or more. Here the CDR3 reads CASSWAGGSYEQYV. CDR3 DNA sequence: TGTGCCAGCAGTTGGGCGGGGGGATCCTACGAGCAGTACGTC. The rearrangement uses TRBV6-2 or TRBV6-3 and TRBJ2-7; 8 positions match TRBD2. Germline V gene sequence: CDR1 MNHEY, CDR2 SVGEGT. This CDR3 has 14 amino acids. J was trimmed by 1 base and V by 4 bases; bases with no gene match: 3.

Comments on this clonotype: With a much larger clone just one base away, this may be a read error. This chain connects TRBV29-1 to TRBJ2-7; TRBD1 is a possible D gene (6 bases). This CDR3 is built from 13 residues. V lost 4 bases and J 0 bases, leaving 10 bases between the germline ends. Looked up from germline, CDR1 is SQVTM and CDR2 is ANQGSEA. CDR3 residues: CSVGGRSSYEQYF. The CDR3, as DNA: TGCAGCGTTGGGGGGCGGAGCTCCTACGAGCAGTACTTC.

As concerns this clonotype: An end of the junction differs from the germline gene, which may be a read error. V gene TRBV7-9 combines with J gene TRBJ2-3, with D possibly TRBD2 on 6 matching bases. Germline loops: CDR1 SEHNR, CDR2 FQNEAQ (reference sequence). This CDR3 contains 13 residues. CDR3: CARSSAGSGVEYF. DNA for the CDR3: TGTGCCAGGAGCTCCGCGGGTAGCGGTGTAGAGTATTTT.

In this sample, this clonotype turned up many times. CDR3 DNA: TGTGCCAGCAGCTTAGGGGGCCGTATTAATCAGCCCCAGCATTTT. Its translation is CASSLGGRINQPQHF. V gene TRBV7-2 combines with J gene TRBJ1-5; D may be TRBD1 (5 bases). The CDR3 extends over 15 amino acids. V was clipped by 1 base and J by 4 bases, with 11 bases between them. Germline CDR1 SGHTA, CDR2 FQGNSA.

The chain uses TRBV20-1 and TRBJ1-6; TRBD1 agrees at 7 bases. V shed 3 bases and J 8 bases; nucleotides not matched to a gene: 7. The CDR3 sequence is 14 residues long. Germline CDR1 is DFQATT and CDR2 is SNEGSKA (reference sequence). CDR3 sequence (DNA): TGCAGTGCTAGGGCCGGGACAGCGTATTCACCCCTCCACTTT. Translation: CSARAGTAYSPLHF.